This TCR beta chain derives from a study of blood T cells in healthy people across ages. Concerning this clonotype: What it recognizes is unknown.

It was with a sample-barcoded 5' primer and a J-beta primer mix that a second PCR of roughly 6 to 12 cycles was run. TCRdb analysed the 5' RACE reads with MiXCR anew, one entry per CDR3 protein. The sample has about 2 million distinct CDR3 sequences, 49% seen once. Study conclusions and caveats: In older individuals, TCR beta diversity per million T cells was lower, falling roughly linearly with age. More naive CD4+ cells and higher diversity were found in long-lived than in aged donors. The unsorted PBMCs prevented any conclusive comparison of naive versus antigen-experienced cells.

The CDR3 is 13 amino acids. The V end was cut by 7 bases, the J end by 0 bases, with 9 bases between. Germline CDR1 reads LNHDA; CDR2 reads SQIVND (reference sequence). Input material: blood. This rearrangement joins TRBV19 to TRBJ2-5; TRBD1 might be the D (6 bases). The origin of this receptor is a woman between 40 and 50 years old in good health. Here the CDR3 reads CASTGVDQETQYF. In DNA form, the CDR3 reads TGTGCCAGTACAGGGGTAGACCAAGAGACCCAGTACTTC.